This T cell receptor (beta chain) emerged from a study of long-term antiretroviral therapy in people with HIV. Study findings and constraints: Blood collection from about 2003 to 2018 possibly occurred under older ART regimens. Therapy changes, viral resistance and ART adherence were not documented in the available data. Diversity increased after ART yet remained lower than in transplant donor controls.

Version v3.0 of the immunoSEQ assay was performed at survey level. Only in-frame clones appear in the TCRdb table, and some are missing; sequencing was by immunoSEQ multiplex PCR. The sample includes tens of thousands of clones, 86% of them seen just once. Concerning this clone: Its antigen is undetermined.

This CDR3 has 14 residues. V lost 6 bases, J lost 10 bases, and 8 bases stayed unmatched. CDR1 MNHEY and CDR2 SMNVEV come from the germline V gene (reference sequence). The genes are TRBV27 and TRBJ1-4; TRBD1 matches 10 bases. Specimen: unsorted PBMCs, collected 0.8 years after starting antiretroviral therapy. This receptor was identified in a woman aged 25 to 45 with HIV. The CDR3 region is CASRGGQGYGKLFF. DNA of the CDR3: TGTGCCAGCAGGGGGGGACAGGGGTATGGAAAACTGTTTTTT.